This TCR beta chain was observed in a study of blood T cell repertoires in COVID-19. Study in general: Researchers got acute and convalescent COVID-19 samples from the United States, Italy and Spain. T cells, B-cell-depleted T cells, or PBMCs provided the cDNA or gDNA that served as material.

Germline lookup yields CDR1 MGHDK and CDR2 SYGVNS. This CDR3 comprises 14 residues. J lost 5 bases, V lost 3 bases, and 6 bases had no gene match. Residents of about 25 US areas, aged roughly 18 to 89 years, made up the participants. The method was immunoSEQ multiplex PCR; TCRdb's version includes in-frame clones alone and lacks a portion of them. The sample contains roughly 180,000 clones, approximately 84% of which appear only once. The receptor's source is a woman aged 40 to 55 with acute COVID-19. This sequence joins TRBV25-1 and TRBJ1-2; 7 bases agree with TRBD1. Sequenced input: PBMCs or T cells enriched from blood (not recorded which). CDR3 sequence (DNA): TGTGCCAGCAGTGAGGGGCAGGGGGGTTATGGCTACACCTTC. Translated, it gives CASSEGQGGYGYTF.